This TCR beta chain was identified during a study of blood T cell repertoires in COVID-19. Study-wide context: Sites in the United States, Italy and Spain provided acute and convalescent COVID-19 samples. Sources were T cells, B-cell-depleted T cells, or PBMCs; the material itself was cDNA or gDNA.

Germline trimming cut 7 bases from V and 6 bases from J; bases unmatched to any gene: 6. The CDR3 runs to 13 residues. Germline CDR1 MDHEN, CDR2 SYDVKM. In the original workflow: Estimation of nucleated cell counts was performed using reference gene primer amplification. This table comes from immunoSEQ multiplex PCR, and its TCRdb copy is limited to in-frame clones, with some not included. V, J and clone size are taken as reported in that table, and D and trimming were inferred from the DNA itself. The sample shows 25,000 to 35,000 clones, 84% of them seen only once. The TCR originated in a man between 65 and 85 years old with active COVID-19. This rearrangement joins TRBV28 to TRBJ1-5; TRBD1 aligns across 7 bases. Specimen: peripheral blood. The CDR3 here is CASTRQGRQPQHF. As DNA, the CDR3 is TGTGCCAGCACCCGACAGGGACGTCAGCCCCAGCATTTT.